The rows below give T cell receptor beta chains drawn from one sample of a study of CD8 T cells in ankylosing spondylitis. TCRdb independently ran MiXCR on the 5' RACE reads; one entry per CDR3 protein. The table lists about 130,000 distinct CDR3 sequences, roughly 9% of them singletons. Sequences were obtained from blood, either unsorted or a sorted T cell fraction (not recorded which). Receptors originate from a male donor with ankylosing spondylitis or in good health (not recorded which). Each CDR3 is given with its conserved first and last residue. The order of the fields is CDR3 DNA, CDR3 protein, V gene, clone size, J gene, D gene. A D gene is named only where the DNA matches it firmly. Rows may omit the clone size; those that give it use once, few, many or a size class.

CDR3 DNA: TGTGCCAGCAGCTTAGCGTATCCCGGGAGGGCCCGGACGCAGTATTTT
CDR3 protein: CASSLAYPGRARTQYF
V gene: TRBV7-2
clone size: many
J gene: TRBJ2-3
D gene: TRBD2

CDR3 DNA: TGCAGTGCTGTAAGCGACACTGAAGCTTTCTTT
CDR3 protein: CSAVSDTEAFF
V gene: TRBV20-1
clone size: -
J gene: TRBJ1-1
D gene: -

CDR3 DNA: TGTGCCAGCAGCCCCTCCACTAATTATCAATATACGCAGTATTTT
CDR3 protein: CASSPSTNYQYTQYF
V gene: TRBV7-2
clone size: many
J gene: TRBJ2-3
D gene: -

CDR3 DNA: TGCAGTGCTACGAGGAATGAGCAGTTCTTC
CDR3 protein: CSATRNEQFF
V gene: TRBV20-1
clone size: many
J gene: TRBJ2-1
D gene: -

CDR3 DNA: TGTGCCAGCAGCTTAGGCCCCCATCTCGCTACGCAGTATTTT
CDR3 protein: CASSLGPHLATQYF
V gene: TRBV7-2
clone size: many
J gene: TRBJ2-3
D gene: -

CDR3 DNA: TGTGCCAGCAGTTCGCTAGCGGGAGTCTCCTACAATGAGCAGTTCTTC
CDR3 protein: CASSSLAGVSYNEQFF
V gene: TRBV6-5
clone size: many
J gene: TRBJ2-1
D gene: TRBD2

CDR3 DNA: TGTGCCAGCAGCTTATGGGACACAAGCACAGATACGCAGTATTTT
CDR3 protein: CASSLWDTSTDTQYF
V gene: TRBV5-5
clone size: -
J gene: TRBJ2-3
D gene: -

CDR3 DNA: TGCAGTGCTAGAGTGGCCCAAGAGACCCAGTACTTC
CDR3 protein: CSARVAQETQYF
V gene: TRBV20-1
clone size: -
J gene: TRBJ2-5
D gene: -

CDR3 DNA: TGTGCCAATAAGCGGGAAGGCCTAGAGACCCAGTACTTC
CDR3 protein: CANKREGLETQYF
V gene: TRBV7-2
clone size: many
J gene: TRBJ2-5
D gene: TRBD2

CDR3 DNA: TGCGCCAGCAGCTTGGGGCTTGGACAACCCCAAGAGACCCAGTACTTC
CDR3 protein: CASSLGLGQPQETQYF
V gene: TRBV5-1
clone size: -
J gene: TRBJ2-5
D gene: -

CDR3 DNA: TGTGCCAGCAGCGTCGACCCGGGGAAGGTAGATACGCAGTATTTT
CDR3 protein: CASSVDPGKVDTQYF
V gene: TRBV9
clone size: many
J gene: TRBJ2-3
D gene: -

CDR3 DNA: TGTGCCAGCTGCCAAGGCACAGGGCGAGCCACTGAAGCTTTCTTT
CDR3 protein: CASCQGTGRATEAFF
V gene: TRBV3-1
clone size: -
J gene: TRBJ1-1
D gene: -

CDR3 DNA: TGTGCCAGCAGCGCACACGGGCCAGGGACATTAGTCGGGCAGTACTTC
CDR3 protein: CASSAHGPGTLVGQYF
V gene: TRBV7-2
clone size: few
J gene: TRBJ2-7
D gene: -

CDR3 DNA: TGTGCCAGCAGCTTAGTTGGCGGGTCCGGGGCCAACGTCCTGACTTTC
CDR3 protein: CASSLVGGSGANVLTF
V gene: TRBV7-2
clone size: many
J gene: TRBJ2-6
D gene: -

CDR3 DNA: TGTGCCAGCAGTTTAGAATCCCAAGTAGCCAAAAACATTCAGTACTTC
CDR3 protein: CASSLESQVAKNIQYF
V gene: TRBV12-3/TRBV12-4
clone size: -
J gene: TRBJ2-4
D gene: -

CDR3 DNA: TGTGCCAGCAGTTATTCTAGCGGGACCCACTCTGGGGCCAACGTCCTGACTTTC
CDR3 protein: CASSYSSGTHSGANVLTF
V gene: TRBV6-5
clone size: few
J gene: TRBJ2-6
D gene: TRBD2

CDR3 DNA: TGTGCCAGCAAGTGGGGGGGAGAGCAGTTCTTC
CDR3 protein: CASKWGGEQFF
V gene: TRBV5-6
clone size: many
J gene: TRBJ2-1
D gene: TRBD2

CDR3 DNA: TGCAGTGCTAGGTCGAGACTCGTGGATACGCAGTATTTT
CDR3 protein: CSARSRLVDTQYF
V gene: TRBV20-1
clone size: many
J gene: TRBJ2-3
D gene: -

CDR3 DNA: TGTGCCAGCAGCTCTCTAGCGGGAGTATCTGGGGCCAACGTCCTGACTTTC
CDR3 protein: CASSSLAGVSGANVLTF
V gene: TRBV7-9
clone size: many
J gene: TRBJ2-6
D gene: TRBD2

CDR3 DNA: TGCAGTGCCCGAGGGGTCTACAATGAGCAGTTCTTC
CDR3 protein: CSARGVYNEQFF
V gene: TRBV20-1
clone size: many
J gene: TRBJ2-1
D gene: -

CDR3 DNA: TGTGCCAGCAGCTACACGCGGGTCTCTCCCTACAATGAGCAGTTCTTC
CDR3 protein: CASSYTRVSPYNEQFF
V gene: TRBV7-2
clone size: few
J gene: TRBJ2-1
D gene: -

CDR3 DNA: TGTACCAGCTGTTTAAGGTCTACGTTAAGCTCTGGGGCCAACGTCCTGACTTTC
CDR3 protein: CTSCLRSTLSSGANVLTF
V gene: TRBV2
clone size: -
J gene: TRBJ2-6
D gene: -

CDR3 DNA: TGTGCCAGTGCTGGGACAGCCAAACGCACAGATACGCAGTATTTT
CDR3 protein: CASAGTAKRTDTQYF
V gene: TRBV19
clone size: many
J gene: TRBJ2-3
D gene: TRBD1